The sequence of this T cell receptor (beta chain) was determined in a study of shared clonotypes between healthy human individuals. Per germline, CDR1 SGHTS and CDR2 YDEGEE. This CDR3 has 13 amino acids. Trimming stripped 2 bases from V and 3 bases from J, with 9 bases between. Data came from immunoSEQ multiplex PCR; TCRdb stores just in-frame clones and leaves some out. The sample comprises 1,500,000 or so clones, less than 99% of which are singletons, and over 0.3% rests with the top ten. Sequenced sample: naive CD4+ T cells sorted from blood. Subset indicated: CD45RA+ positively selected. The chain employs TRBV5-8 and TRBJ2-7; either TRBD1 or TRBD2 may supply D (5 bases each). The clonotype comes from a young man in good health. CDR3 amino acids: CASSFEGNYEQYF. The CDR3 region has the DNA TGTGCCAGCAGCTTTGAGGGGAACTACGAGCAGTACTTC.